This is a list of T cell receptor beta chains from one sample in a study of T cell repertoires in cytomegalovirus infection. Their cognate antigens are unknown. TCRdb redid the calling of the reads with MiXCR, one entry per CDR3 protein. The data contain around 340,000 distinct CDR3 sequences, 29% of them singletons. Source: cultured PBMCs, taken from culture after CMV antigen stimulation. All receptors come from a human donor in good health (CMV status not recorded). Some clones in this sample may be carry-over from other donors' samples. Both conserved end residues are part of each CDR3. A D gene is named only where the DNA matches it firmly. For some rows the clone size is stated as once, few or many, or as a class when expanded; others skip it.

-	-	TRBV2	13	TRBJ1-1	TGTGCCAGCATCCCGCCCGGGAGTACTGAAGCTTTCTTT	CASIPPGSTEAFF
-	few	TRBV7-8	17	TRBJ1-1	TGTGCCAGCAGCTTAGAAGGGTTAGGGACACCATACACTGAAGCTTTCTTT	CASSLEGLGTPYTEAFF
-	few	TRBV9	11	TRBJ2-7	TGTGCCAGCAGCCGTGGGAACGAGCAGTACTTC	CASSRGNEQYF
-	-	TRBV7-6	13	TRBJ2-4	TGTGCCAGCAGCCCCGGGGAAGGGAACATTCAGTACTTC	CASSPGEGNIQYF
TRBD2	few	TRBV12-3/TRBV12-4	16	TRBJ2-5	TGTGCCAGCAGTCCCCCGGGACTAGCGGGAGTTGAGACCCAGTACTTC	CASSPPGLAGVETQYF
TRBD1	-	TRBV24-1	17	TRBJ1-1	TGTGCCACCAGGGAGTTTATCAAGGACAGGCTGCCCAATGAAGCTTTCTTT	CATREFIKDRLPNEAFF
-	-	TRBV12-3/TRBV12-4	13	TRBJ1-4	TGTGCCAGCACCGGGCCGAACGGTGAAAAACTGTTTTTT	CASTGPNGEKLFF
TRBD2	-	TRBV27	17	TRBJ2-7	TGTGCCAGCAGTTTAAGACTAGCGGGAGGAAAGGGATACGAGCAGTACTTC	CASSLRLAGGKGYEQYF
-	few	TRBV27	14	TRBJ2-7	TGTGCCAGCTCCATACGAGGGGATTCCTACGAGCAGTACTTC	CASSIRGDSYEQYF
TRBD2	once	TRBV4-2	15	TRBJ2-5	TGTGCCAGCAGCCAAGATTGGGGGGGGTCGGAGACCCAGTACTTC	CASSQDWGGSETQYF
TRBD2	-	TRBV27	15	TRBJ2-7	TGTGCCAGCAGCCTGGAGGGACTACTCTCCTACGAGCAGTACTTC	CASSLEGLLSYEQYF
-	few	TRBV25-1	14	TRBJ2-2	TGTGCCAGCAAGGACGGGGGTTACACCGGGGAGCTGTTTTTT	CASKDGGYTGELFF
-	-	TRBV14	16	TRBJ1-2	TGTGCCAGCAGCCAGCATCGGAGGGGAGGGACATATGGCTACACCTTC	CASSQHRRGGTYGYTF
TRBD2	few	TRBV2	16	TRBJ2-1	TGTGCCAGCAGCAGGACTAGCGGGGGCCTCTACAATGAGCAGTTCTTC	CASSRTSGGLYNEQFF
TRBD1	-	TRBV6-5	14	TRBJ1-1	TGTGCCAGCAGTCGTTCGCCGGGACAGGCAATGGCTTTCTTT	CASSRSPGQAMAFF
TRBD1	-	TRBV24-1	14	TRBJ1-4	TGTGCCACCAGCGATAGGACAGGGGGCGAAAAACTGTTTTTT	CATSDRTGGEKLFF
-	-	TRBV6-5	15	TRBJ2-7	TGTGCCAGCAGTTACTCGACAGTGGTATTCGACGAGCAGTACTTC	CASSYSTVVFDEQYF
-	many	TRBV7-3	15	TRBJ2-1	TGTGCCAGCAGCCACGGATGGGGGGCCAGCAATGAGCAGTTCTTC	CASSHGWGASNEQFF
-	few	TRBV11-3	13	TRBJ2-1	TGTGCCAGCTCGTCGGGACACAACAATGAGCAGTTCTTC	CASSSGHNNEQFF
TRBD2	-	TRBV28	18	TRBJ2-7	TGTGCCAGCAGTTTATGGGGACTAGCGGGAGGGAGGTACTACGAGCAGTACTTC	CASSLWGLAGGRYYEQYF
-	-	TRBV6-1	16	TRBJ2-2	TGTGCCAGCAGTGAATTGGTTACCCCAAACACCGGGGAGCTGTTTTTT	CASSELVTPNTGELFF
-	few	TRBV15	15	TRBJ1-1	TGTGCCACCAGCAGAGATATCGGTAAGAACACTGAAGCTTTCTTT	CATSRDIGKNTEAFF
TRBD1	-	TRBV7-8	16	TRBJ2-1	TGTGCCAGCAGCTACCTGGACAGGGGAGAAAACGATGAGCAGTTCTTC	CASSYLDRGENDEQFF
-	few	TRBV2	12	TRBJ2-7	TGTGCCAGCAGCCAGGGTCCCTACGAGCAGTACTTC	CASSQGPYEQYF
-	few	TRBV7-8	13	TRBJ2-7	TGTGCCAGCAGCTTAGGGCTGGGCTACGAGCAGTACTTC	CASSLGLGYEQYF
-	-	TRBV5-1	13	TRBJ2-7	TGCGCCAGCAGCCGGGAAGGAATCTACGAGCAGTACTTC	CASSREGIYEQYF
-	-	TRBV11-2	15	TRBJ1-2	TGTGCCAGCAGCTTAGGGTATTTTCAGGCTTATGGCTACACCTTC	CASSLGYFQAYGYTF
-	few	TRBV4-2	12	TRBJ1-1	TGTGCCAGCAGCAAGGATGGAATGAAAGCTTTCTTT	CASSKDGMKAFF
-	-	TRBV6-1	13	TRBJ2-3	TGTGCCAGCAGTACAATGGGCACAGATACGCAGTATTTT	CASSTMGTDTQYF
-	-	TRBV19	14	TRBJ2-1	TGTGCCAGTAGTGGCAGCCTCTCCTACAATGAGCAGTTCTTC	CASSGSLSYNEQFF
-	-	TRBV18	16	TRBJ2-1	TGTGCCAGCTCACCGCTAAGGGGTTCTATTAACAATGAGCAGTTCTTC	CASSPLRGSINNEQFF
TRBD2	many	TRBV7-3	14	TRBJ2-4	TGTGCCAGCAGCCTTTCCGGGGGGTGGAACATTCAGTACTTC	CASSLSGGWNIQYF
-	-	TRBV7-9	13	TRBJ1-6	TGTGCCAGCAACCCCGCAAGTAATTCACCCCTCCACTTT	CASNPASNSPLHF
TRBD2	-	TRBV6-6	16	TRBJ2-3	TGTGCCAGCACCGGACTAGCGGGGGGGCGCACAGATACGCAGTATTTT	CASTGLAGGRTDTQYF
-	many	TRBV7-6	15	TRBJ1-5	TGTGCCAGCAGCTTATCAGGGCGGAGCAATCAGCCCCAGCATTTT	CASSLSGRSNQPQHF
TRBD2	-	TRBV7-8	16	TRBJ2-3	TGTGCCAGCAGCTCCATTAGCGGGAGTGGCACAGATACGCAGTATTTT	CASSSISGSGTDTQYF
-	-	TRBV2	14	TRBJ2-6	TGTGCCAGCAGTCTAGAGGGTGGGGCCAACGTCCTGACTTTC	CASSLEGGANVLTF
TRBD1	few	TRBV29-1	14	TRBJ2-7	TGCAGCGTTGAGCATCCGACAGGGCTCCACGAGCAGTACTTC	CSVEHPTGLHEQYF
TRBD2	few	TRBV5-4	13	TRBJ2-3	TGTGCCATGAATAGCGGGAGCACAGATACGCAGTATTTT	CAMNSGSTDTQYF